Listed below are T cell receptor beta chains from one sample, sequenced in a study of Ad26.COV2.S vaccination and SARS-CoV-2 variants. Measured with immunoSEQ multiplex PCR; TCRdb has only the in-frame clones, and not every one. The repertoire includes 350,000 to 450,000 clones, roughly 84% of them detected once, and roughly 3.1% sits in the top ten. The material was peripheral blood, obtained in a trial of Ad26.COV2.S vaccine versus placebo. Receptors were obtained from a person between 18 and 59 years old who received the Ad26.COV2.S COVID-19 vaccine or a placebo. Both conserved end residues are part of each CDR3. A D gene is named only where the DNA matches it firmly. Where a row states a size, it is once, few, many or the class of an expanded clone; other rows omit it.

J gene | clone size | V gene | D gene | CDR3 DNA | CDR3 protein
TRBJ1-3 | - | TRBV6-6 | TRBD1 | TGTGCCAGCAGTTTCGACAGGGACTCTGGAAACACCATATATTTT | CASSFDRDSGNTIYF
TRBJ2-5 | - | TRBV4-1 | TRBD1 | TGCGCCAGCAGCCAAGTAACAGGGGGCGTTTTAGGGACCCAGTACTTC | CASSQVTGGVLGTQYF
TRBJ2-1 | - | TRBV14 | - | TGTGCCAGCAGCCCGCCCCCGGGAACCGAGCAGGTGGAGCAGTTCTTC | CASSPPPGTEQVEQFF
TRBJ2-7 | - | TRBV6-5 | TRBD2 | TGTGCCAGCAGGCCTGTCGCGGGGGTCTACGAGCAGTACTTC | CASRPVAGVYEQYF
TRBJ2-1 | - | TRBV10-3 | TRBD1 | TGTGCCATCAAAGAAACAGGGGGCCCCTACAATGAGCAGTTCTTC | CAIKETGGPYNEQFF
TRBJ1-1 | - | TRBV18 | TRBD1 | TGTGCCAGCTCACCGGGGACAGGGGGCGCGACATCCACTGAAGCTTTCTTT | CASSPGTGGATSTEAFF
TRBJ2-1 | once | TRBV5-4 | - | TGTGCCAGCAGCACCGGACTTTACTCCTACAATGAGCAGTTCTTC | CASSTGLYSYNEQFF
TRBJ2-1 | - | TRBV4-1 | TRBD1 | TGCGCCAGCAGCCAACCACGGGACAGGGGGAATGAGCAGTTCTTC | CASSQPRDRGNEQFF
TRBJ1-2 | few | TRBV5-4 | - | TGTGCCAGCAGCTTGGACCCTACCCGGGTCGGAGGCTATGGCTACACCTTC | CASSLDPTRVGGYGYTF
TRBJ2-2 | - | TRBV4-2 | - | TGTGCCAGCAGCCAGATCCAGGGATACACCGGGGAGCTGTTTTTT | CASSQIQGYTGELFF
TRBJ2-1 | - | TRBV10-3 | - | TGTGCCACACTTACCCTAACAGGGTCCGCCGAGCAGTTCTTC | CATLTLTGSAEQFF
TRBJ1-4 | - | TRBV6-5 | - | TGTGCCAGCAGTTCCGCCGGGGACGGGATTGGTGAAAAACTGTTTTTT | CASSSAGDGIGEKLFF
TRBJ2-3 | - | TRBV18 | - | TGTGCCAGCTCAAATGGCGGAGGTGCAGATACGCAGTATTTT | CASSNGGGADTQYF
TRBJ2-3 | - | TRBV4-3 | - | TGCGCCAGCAGCCAAGAGTCCTGGGACCTTAACACAGATACGCAGTATTTT | CASSQESWDLNTDTQYF
TRBJ1-1 | - | TRBV5-1 | TRBD1 | TGCGCCAGCAGCTACCGGACAGGGGGAATTGGGAACACTGAAGCTTTCTTT | CASSYRTGGIGNTEAFF
TRBJ1-2 | - | TRBV4-3 | - | TGCGCCAGCAGCCAAGCGGGTTATGGCTACACCTTC | CASSQAGYGYTF
TRBJ1-1 | - | TRBV30 | - | TGTGCCTGGAGTTTAGGAACCGAAGCTTTCTTT | CAWSLGTEAFF
TRBJ2-7 | - | TRBV5-6 | - | TGTGCCAGCAGCTTCTCGTCCTACGAGCAGTACTTC | CASSFSSYEQYF
TRBJ1-2 | - | TRBV27 | - | TGTGCCAGCAGTTTTGTGGGGCAGGGAGGCGGCTACACCTTC | CASSFVGQGGGYTF